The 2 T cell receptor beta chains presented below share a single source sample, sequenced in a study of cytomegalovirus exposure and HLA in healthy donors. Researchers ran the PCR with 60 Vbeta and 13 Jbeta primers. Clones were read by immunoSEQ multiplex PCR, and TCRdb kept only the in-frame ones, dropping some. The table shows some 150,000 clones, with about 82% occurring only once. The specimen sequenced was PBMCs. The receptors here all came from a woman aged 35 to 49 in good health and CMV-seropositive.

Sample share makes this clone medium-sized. Written as DNA, the CDR3 is TGTGCCAGCAGCCCGGACAGGGGGGCCTACGAGCAGTACTTC. Its protein product is CASSPDRGAYEQYF. The chain links TRBV4-2 to TRBJ2-7; 10 nucleotides align to TRBD1. Germline V gene data show CDR1 as LGHNA and CDR2 as YNFKEQ. This CDR3 has 14 residues. V was pared by 4 bases and J by 2 bases, with 2 bases of the junction left unmatched.

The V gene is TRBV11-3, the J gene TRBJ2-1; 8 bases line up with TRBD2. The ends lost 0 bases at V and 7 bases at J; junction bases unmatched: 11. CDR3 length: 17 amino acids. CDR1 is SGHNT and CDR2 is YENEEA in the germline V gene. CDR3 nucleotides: TGTGCCAGCAGCTTAGATAAGCGGGGGCTGCTGAAGAATGAGCAGTTCTTC. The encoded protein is CASSLDKRGLLKNEQFF.